These T cell receptor beta chains were read from a single sample in a study of lymphopenia after photon versus proton radiotherapy. Method: immunoSEQ multiplex PCR; TCRdb's copy keeps in-frame clones and lacks some. The data contain fewer than 25,000 clones, around 88% of them singletons. Sequenced material: peripheral blood, taken from a patient treated with proton-based radiotherapy. The receptor set was obtained from a man older than 75 with esophageal cancer. Each CDR3 is given with its conserved first and last residue. A D gene is named only where the DNA matches it firmly.

d_call v_call cdr3_aa
- TRBV7-2 CASSPGTLPYSEQFF
TRBD1 TRBV14 CASSQGFRDRDQETQYF
- TRBV7-8 CASSPKSGGAGTQYF
TRBD2 TRBV2 CASSAGTSAETQYF
- TRBV5-1 CASSLGYQETQYF
- TRBV19 CASSTTPDGNTEAFF
TRBD1 TRBV30 CALTRGFTYGYTF
TRBD1 TRBV30 CAWSATGGATDTQYF
TRBD1 TRBV4-1 CASSQEGQAYNEQFF
TRBD1 TRBV19 CASSIGQGTDTQYF
- TRBV29-1 CSVEARGFQETQYF
- TRBV18 CASSPPRETQYF
- TRBV6-1 CASSIRPENTEAFF
- TRBV5-6 CASSGRSSAEQFF
- TRBV9 CASSVEGGSGNTIYF
- TRBV5-4 CASSLDSFQETQYF
- TRBV6-1 CATSVQGTGELFF
- TRBV5-4 CASSLGVGENEQFF
TRBD2 TRBV30 CAWSVPAGTSGTDTQYF
- TRBV5-1 CASSLDAGRDTEAFF
- TRBV29-1 CSVVHPSRETQYF
TRBD2 TRBV19 CASSPGTSGYEQYF
TRBD1 TRBV7-3 CASSLGPGTAYEQYF
- TRBV27 CASSDRGNQPQHF
TRBD1 TRBV19 CASSDMRQGTETQYF
- TRBV19 CASSITSYSNQPQHF
- TRBV10-3 CAISAAQIWTEGEKLFF
TRBD1 TRBV5-1 CASSEGQGVATEAFF
TRBD1 TRBV30 CAWSSQGARNIQYF
- TRBV6-4 CASSDSTRSGANVLTF
TRBD2 TRBV10-3 CAISELTSGKSYNEQFF
- TRBV7-9 CASSFNMGSEAFF
- TRBV7-9 CASSFGEVSSYEQYF
TRBD2 TRBV4-1 CASSQASGRGTDTQYF
TRBD2 TRBV12-5 CASGLGGLANTTYEQYF
- TRBV30 CAWSGGTPYEQYF
TRBD2 TRBV7-2 CASSFGASGTYEQYF
TRBD1 TRBV29-1 CSVRTGEETQYF
- TRBV9 CASSGSPVTYNEQFF
TRBD2 TRBV13 CASSLRPWVAGDWETQYF
TRBD2 TRBV19 CASSPPGLYEQFF
- TRBV6-1 CASSEKDSGRGKLFF
TRBD1 TRBV10-1 CASSGGLGQGGADTQYF